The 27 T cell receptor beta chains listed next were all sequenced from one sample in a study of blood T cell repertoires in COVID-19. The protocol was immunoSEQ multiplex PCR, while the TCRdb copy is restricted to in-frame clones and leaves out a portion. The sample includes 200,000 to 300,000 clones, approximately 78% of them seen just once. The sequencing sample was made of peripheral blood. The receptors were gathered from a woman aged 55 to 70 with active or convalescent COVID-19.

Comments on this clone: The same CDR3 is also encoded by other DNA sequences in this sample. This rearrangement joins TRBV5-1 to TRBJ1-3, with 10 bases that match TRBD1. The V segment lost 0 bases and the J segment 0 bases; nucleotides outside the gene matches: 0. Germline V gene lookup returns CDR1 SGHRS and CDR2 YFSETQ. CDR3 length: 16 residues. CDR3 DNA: TGCGCCAGCAGCTTGGGGACAGGGGGCTCTGGAAACACCATATATTTT. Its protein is CASSLGTGGSGNTIYF.

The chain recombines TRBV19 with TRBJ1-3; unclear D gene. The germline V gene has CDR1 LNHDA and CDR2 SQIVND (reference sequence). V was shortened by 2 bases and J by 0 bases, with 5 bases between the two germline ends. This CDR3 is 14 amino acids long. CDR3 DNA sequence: TGTGCCAGTAGTATACTGAGCTCTGGAAACACCATATATTTT. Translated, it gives CASSILSSGNTIYF.

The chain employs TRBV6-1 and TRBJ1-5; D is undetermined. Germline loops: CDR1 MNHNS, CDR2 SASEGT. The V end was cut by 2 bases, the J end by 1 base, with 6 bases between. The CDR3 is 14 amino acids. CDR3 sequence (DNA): TGTGCCAGCAGTGAACAGGTGAGCAATCAGCCCCAGCATTTT. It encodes CASSEQVSNQPQHF.

CDR3 residues: CASSLGEGRLFF. In DNA form, the CDR3 reads TGTGCCAGCAGTTTAGGGGAGGGCAGACTGTTTTTT. This chain joins TRBV12-3 or TRBV12-4 and TRBJ1-4; no clear D gene. Trimming took off 1 base at V and 13 bases at J, with 10 bases between the two ends. The CDR3 is 12 amino acids.

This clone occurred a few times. CDR3 loop: CASSWPGQGNNEQFF. CDR3 coding DNA: TGTGCCAGCAGCTGGCCGGGACAGGGGAACAATGAGCAGTTCTTC. The chain recombines TRBV7-9 with TRBJ2-1, with TRBD1 identical over 10 bases. The CDR3 is made up of 15 amino acids. V was clipped by 4 bases and J by 5 bases; unmatched bases: 5. Germline V gene sequence: CDR1 SEHNR, CDR2 FQNEAQ (reference sequence).

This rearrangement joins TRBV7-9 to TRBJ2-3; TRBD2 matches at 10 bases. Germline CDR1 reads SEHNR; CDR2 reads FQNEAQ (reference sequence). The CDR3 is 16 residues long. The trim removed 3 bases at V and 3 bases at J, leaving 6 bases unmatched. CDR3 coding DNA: TGTGCCAGCAGCTTGAGTAGCGGGGGGCCGACAGATACGCAGTATTTT. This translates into CASSLSSGGPTDTQYF.

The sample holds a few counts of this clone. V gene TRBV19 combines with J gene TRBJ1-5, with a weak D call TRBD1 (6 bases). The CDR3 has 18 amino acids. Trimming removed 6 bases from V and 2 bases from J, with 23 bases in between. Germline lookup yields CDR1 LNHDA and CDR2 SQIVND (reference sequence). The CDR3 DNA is TGTGCCAGTAGAACCCAAGGGGGGGGGCTGCAAGGCAATCAGCCCCAGCATTTT. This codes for CASRTQGGGLQGNQPQHF.

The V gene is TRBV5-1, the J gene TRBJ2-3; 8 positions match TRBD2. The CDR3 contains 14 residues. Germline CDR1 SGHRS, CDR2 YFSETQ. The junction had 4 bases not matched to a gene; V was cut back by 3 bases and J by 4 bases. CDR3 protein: CASSWAGGADTQYF. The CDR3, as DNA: TGCGCCAGCAGCTGGGCGGGGGGCGCAGATACGCAGTATTTT.

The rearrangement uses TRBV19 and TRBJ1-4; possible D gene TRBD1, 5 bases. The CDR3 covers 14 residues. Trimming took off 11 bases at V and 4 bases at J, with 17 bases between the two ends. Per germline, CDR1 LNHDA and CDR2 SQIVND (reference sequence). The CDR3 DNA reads TGTGCCGTGGCCCCCGACAGCATTAATGAAAAACTGTTTTTT. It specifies CAVAPDSINEKLFF.

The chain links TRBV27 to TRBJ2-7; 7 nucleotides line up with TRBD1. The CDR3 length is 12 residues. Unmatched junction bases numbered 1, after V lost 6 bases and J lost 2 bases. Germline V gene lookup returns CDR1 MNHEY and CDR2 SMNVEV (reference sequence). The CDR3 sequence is CASRQGTYEQYF. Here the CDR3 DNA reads TGTGCCAGCAGACAGGGGACCTACGAGCAGTACTTC.

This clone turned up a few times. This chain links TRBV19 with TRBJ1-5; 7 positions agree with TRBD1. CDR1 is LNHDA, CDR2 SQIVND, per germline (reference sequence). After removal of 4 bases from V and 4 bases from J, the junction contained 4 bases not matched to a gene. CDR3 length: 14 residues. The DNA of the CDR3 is TGTGCCAGTAGTAGACAGGGTCTTAATCAGCCCCAGCATTTT. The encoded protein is CASSRQGLNQPQHF.

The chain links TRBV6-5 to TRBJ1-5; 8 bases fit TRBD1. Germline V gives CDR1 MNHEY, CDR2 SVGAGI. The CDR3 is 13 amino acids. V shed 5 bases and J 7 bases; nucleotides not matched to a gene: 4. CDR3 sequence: CASSRTGQQPQHF. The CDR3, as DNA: TGTGCCAGCAGTAGGACAGGGCAACAGCCCCAGCATTTT.

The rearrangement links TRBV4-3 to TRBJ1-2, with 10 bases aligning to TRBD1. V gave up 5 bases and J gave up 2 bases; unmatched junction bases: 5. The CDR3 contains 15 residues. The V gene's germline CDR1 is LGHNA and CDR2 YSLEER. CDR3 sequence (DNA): TGCGCCAGCAGCTCTCGGACAGGGGGAAACTATGGCTACACCTTC. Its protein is CASSSRTGGNYGYTF.

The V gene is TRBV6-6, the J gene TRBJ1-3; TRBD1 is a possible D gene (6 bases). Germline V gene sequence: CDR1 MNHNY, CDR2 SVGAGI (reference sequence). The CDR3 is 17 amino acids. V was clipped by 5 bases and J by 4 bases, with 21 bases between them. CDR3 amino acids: CASSPGAWGRIGNTIYF. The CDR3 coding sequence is TGTGCCAGCAGTCCAGGAGCGTGGGGGCGCATCGGAAACACCATATATTTT.

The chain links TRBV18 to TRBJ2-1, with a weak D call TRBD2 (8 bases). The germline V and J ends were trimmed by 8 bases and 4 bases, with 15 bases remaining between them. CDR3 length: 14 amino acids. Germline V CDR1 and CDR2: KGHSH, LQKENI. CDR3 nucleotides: TGTGCCAGCCGCGGGGGGACAGAATACAATGAGCAGTTCTTC. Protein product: CASRGGTEYNEQFF.

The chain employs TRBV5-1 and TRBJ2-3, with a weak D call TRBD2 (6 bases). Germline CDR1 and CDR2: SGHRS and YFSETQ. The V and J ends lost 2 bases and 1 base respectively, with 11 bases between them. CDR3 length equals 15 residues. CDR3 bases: TGCGCCAGCAGCTTTTTTGGCGGGGGCACAGATACGCAGTATTTT. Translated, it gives CASSFFGGGTDTQYF.

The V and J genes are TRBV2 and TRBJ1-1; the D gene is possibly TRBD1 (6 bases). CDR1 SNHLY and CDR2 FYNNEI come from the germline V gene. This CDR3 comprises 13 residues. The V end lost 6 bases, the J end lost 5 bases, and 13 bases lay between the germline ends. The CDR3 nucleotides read TGTGCCAGCAGCCCCGGGGGGCTTACTGAAGCTTTCTTT. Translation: CASSPGGLTEAFF.

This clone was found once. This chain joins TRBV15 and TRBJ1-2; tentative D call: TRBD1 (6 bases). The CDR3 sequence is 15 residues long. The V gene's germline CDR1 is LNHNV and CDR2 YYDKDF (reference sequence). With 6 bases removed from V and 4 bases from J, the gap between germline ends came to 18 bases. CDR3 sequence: CATSRGRDTSYGYTF. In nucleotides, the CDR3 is TGTGCCACCAGTCGCGGTCGGGACACATCCTATGGCTACACCTTC.

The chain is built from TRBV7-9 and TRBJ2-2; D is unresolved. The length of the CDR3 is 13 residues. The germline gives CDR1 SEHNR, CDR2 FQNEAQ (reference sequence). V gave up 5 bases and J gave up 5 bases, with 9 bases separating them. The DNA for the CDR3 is TGTGCCAGCAGCCGGCTGAGGACCGGGGAGCTGTTTTTT. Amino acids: CASSRLRTGELFF.

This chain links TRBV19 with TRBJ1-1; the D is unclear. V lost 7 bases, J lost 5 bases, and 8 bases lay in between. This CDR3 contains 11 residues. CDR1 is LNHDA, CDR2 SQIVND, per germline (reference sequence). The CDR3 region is CASTTGTEAFF. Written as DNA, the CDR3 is TGTGCCAGTACGACGGGGACTGAAGCTTTCTTT.

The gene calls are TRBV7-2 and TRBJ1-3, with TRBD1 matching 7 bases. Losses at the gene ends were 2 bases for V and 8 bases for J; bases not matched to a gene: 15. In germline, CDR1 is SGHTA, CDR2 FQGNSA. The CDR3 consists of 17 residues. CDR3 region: CASSLIPGQISLDTIYF. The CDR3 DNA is TGTGCCAGCAGCTTAATTCCGGGACAGATCTCTTTGGACACCATATATTTT.

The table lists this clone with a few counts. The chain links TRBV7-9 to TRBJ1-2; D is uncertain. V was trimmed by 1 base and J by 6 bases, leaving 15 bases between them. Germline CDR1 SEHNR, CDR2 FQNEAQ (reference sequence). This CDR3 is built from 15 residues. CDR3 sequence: CASSLEPQANNGYTF. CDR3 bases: TGTGCCAGCAGCTTAGAGCCCCAGGCGAACAATGGCTACACCTTC.

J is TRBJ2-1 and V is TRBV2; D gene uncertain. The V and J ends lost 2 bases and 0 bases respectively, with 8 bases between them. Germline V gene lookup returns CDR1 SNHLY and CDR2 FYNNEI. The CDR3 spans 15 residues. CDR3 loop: CASSELWSSYNEQFF. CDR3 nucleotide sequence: TGTGCCAGCAGTGAATTGTGGAGCTCCTACAATGAGCAGTTCTTC.

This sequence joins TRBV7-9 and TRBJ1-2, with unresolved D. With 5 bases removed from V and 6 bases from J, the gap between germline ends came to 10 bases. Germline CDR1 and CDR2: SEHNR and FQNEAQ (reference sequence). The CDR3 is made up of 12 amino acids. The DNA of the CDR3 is TGTGCCAGCAGCCAAGACATCGATGGCTACACCTTC. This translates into CASSQDIDGYTF.

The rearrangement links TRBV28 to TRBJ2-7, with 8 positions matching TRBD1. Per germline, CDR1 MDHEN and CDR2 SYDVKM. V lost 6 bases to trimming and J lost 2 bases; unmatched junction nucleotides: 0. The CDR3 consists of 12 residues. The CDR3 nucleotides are TGTGCCAGCAGGACAGGGGCCTACGAGCAGTACTTC. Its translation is CASRTGAYEQYF.

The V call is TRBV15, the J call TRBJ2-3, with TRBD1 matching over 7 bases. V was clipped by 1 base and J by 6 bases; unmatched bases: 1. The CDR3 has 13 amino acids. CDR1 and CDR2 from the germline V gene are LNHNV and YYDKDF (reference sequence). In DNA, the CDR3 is TGTGCCACCAGCAGAGCCAGGGGGGATACGCAGTATTTT. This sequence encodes CATSRARGDTQYF.

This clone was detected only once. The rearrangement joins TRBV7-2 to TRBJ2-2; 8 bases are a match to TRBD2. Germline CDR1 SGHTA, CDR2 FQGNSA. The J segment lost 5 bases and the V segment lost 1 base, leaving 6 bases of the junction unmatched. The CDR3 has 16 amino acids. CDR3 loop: CASSLDPGGLTGELFF. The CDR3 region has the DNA TGTGCCAGCAGCTTAGATCCGGGGGGGCTGACCGGGGAGCTGTTTTTT.